Shown below are 26 T cell receptor beta chains from a single sample sequenced in a study of cytomegalovirus exposure and HLA in healthy donors. The PCR contained 60 Vbeta and 13 Jbeta primers. The method was immunoSEQ multiplex PCR; TCRdb's version includes in-frame clones alone and lacks a portion of them. Counted here are around 150,000 clones, about three quarters occurring once; the ten biggest clones make up 3.9%. Sequencing used PBMCs. The receptors originated from a man aged 18 to 30 in good health and CMV-seronegative.

The CDR3 reads CASLENRSYNEQFF. The DNA for the CDR3 is TGTGCCAGCCTAGAGAACAGGTCCTACAATGAGCAGTTCTTC. The V call is TRBV2, the J call TRBJ2-1, with TRBD1 as a possible D gene (5 bases). This CDR3 has 14 amino acids. V was pared by 8 bases and J by 1 base, with 12 bases between. In germline, CDR1 is SNHLY, CDR2 FYNNEI.

The chain links TRBV4-1 to TRBJ2-1; maybe TRBD2 (6 bases). Trimming removed 6 bases from V and 10 bases from J, with 22 bases in between. Germline CDR1 MGHRA, CDR2 YSYEKL. There are 15 residues in the CDR3. The CDR3 region is CASRDWGEASKEQFF. As DNA, the CDR3 is TGCGCCAGCAGAGACTGGGGGGAAGCGTCCAAGGAGCAGTTCTTC.

V usage is TRBV13 and J usage is TRBJ2-7; D gene unclear. The CDR3 loop spans 13 amino acids. CDR1 is PRHDT, CDR2 FYEKMQ, per germline (reference sequence). V lost 0 bases and J lost 4, with 7 bases in between. In nucleotides, the CDR3 is TGTGCCAGCAGCTTAGGGAGGAGTTACGAGCAGTACTTC. Its translation is CASSLGRSYEQYF.

The chain uses TRBV19 and TRBJ2-1; 13 nucleotides match TRBD2. In germline, CDR1 is LNHDA, CDR2 SQIVND (reference sequence). Unmatched junction bases numbered 11, after V lost 5 bases and J lost 7 bases. This CDR3 is 17 amino acids long. For the CDR3, the DNA is TGTGCCAGTAGTCCGCAACTACTAGCGGGGGGGCGGAATGAGCAGTTCTTC. Translating it yields CASSPQLLAGGRNEQFF.

The J gene is TRBJ2-1, the V gene TRBV5-1; 12 bases are shared with TRBD2. Germline-derived CDR1 and CDR2 are SGHRS and YFSETQ. Unmatched junction bases numbered 3, after V lost 4 bases and J lost 4 bases. There are 15 residues in the CDR3. The CDR3 DNA sequence: TGCGCCAGCAGCCTCACTAGCGGGGGGTACAATGAGCAGTTCTTC. Its translation: CASSLTSGGYNEQFF. Supplemented by reference TRBV5-1 and TRBJ2-1, the full variable domain reads KAGVTQTPRYLIKTRGQQVTLSCSPISGHRSVSWYQQTPGQGLQFLFEYFSETQRNKGNFPGRFSGRQFSNSRSEMNVSTLELGDSALYLCASSLTSGGYNEQFFGPGTRLTVL.

The chain uses TRBV11-3 and TRBJ1-5; D remains unclear. Germline lookup yields CDR1 SGHNT and CDR2 YENEEA. CDR3 size: 13 residues. V lost 5 bases to trimming and J lost 5 bases, with 10 bases between them. The CDR3 bases are TGTGCCAGCAGCGTGTCCCGGGATCAGCCCCAGCATTTT. Protein product: CASSVSRDQPQHF. Variable domain in full (rest from reference TRBV11-3 and TRBJ1-5): EAGVVQSPRYKIIEKKQPVAFWCNPISGHNTLYWYLQNLGQGPELLIRYENEEAVDDSQLPKDRFSAERLKGVDSTLKIQPAELGDSAVYLCASSVSRDQPQHFGDGTRLSIL.

Remarks on this clone: Other nucleotide sequences from this sample produce the same CDR3. The chain has TRBV25-1 and TRBJ2-1; D is perhaps TRBD1 (6 bases). The germline V gene has CDR1 MGHDK and CDR2 SYGVNS. The CDR3 is 14 residues long. The V gene lost 3 bases and the J gene lost 3 bases, with 9 bases spanning the gap. The CDR3 loop reads CASSEGAGYNEQFF. CDR3 nucleotides: TGTGCCAGCAGTGAGGGGGCCGGCTACAATGAGCAGTTCTTC.

This clone was recorded only once. This sequence joins TRBV6-5 and TRBJ1-6; 9 bases align to TRBD1. The CDR3 runs 15 residues. Trimming took 5 bases from V and 8 from J; bases not matched to a gene: 7. Germline V CDR1 and CDR2: MNHEY, SVGAGI. This CDR3 is CASSGPDRGDSPLHF. The CDR3 DNA follows: TGTGCCAGCAGTGGCCCAGACAGGGGGGATTCACCCCTCCACTTT.

This chain links TRBV28 with TRBJ1-2, with 9 positions matching TRBD1. The CDR3 runs to 15 residues. CDR1 is MDHEN and CDR2 is SYDVKM in the germline V gene. After removal of 3 bases from V and 7 bases from J, the junction contained 9 bases not matched to a gene. In nucleotides, the CDR3 is TGTGCCAGCAGTTTCCGGTCACAGGGGGCGAGTGGCTACACCTTC. It codes for CASSFRSQGASGYTF.

The chain is built from TRBV7-7 and TRBJ2-1; D is perhaps TRBD2 (5 bases). V was trimmed by 5 bases and J by 4 bases, leaving 15 bases between them. Germline V gene sequence: CDR1 SSHAT, CDR2 FNYEAQ (reference sequence). There are 15 residues in the CDR3. The CDR3 loop is CASSRLTGKYNEQFF. The CDR3 DNA is TGTGCCAGCAGCCGGCTAACGGGAAAATACAATGAGCAGTTCTTC. Filled out from reference TRBV7-7 and TRBJ2-1, the complete variable domain reads GAGVSQSPRYKVTKRGQDVTLRCDPISSHATLYWYQQALGQGPEFLTYFNYEAQPDKSGLPSDRFSAERPEGSISTLTIQRTEQRDSAMYRCASSRLTGKYNEQFFGPGTRLTVL.

The chain couples TRBV11-1 to TRBJ2-3; 8 nucleotides align to TRBD2. J lost 2 bases, V lost 0 bases, and 4 bases had no gene match. Germline-derived CDR1 and CDR2 are SGHAT and FQDESV (reference sequence). This CDR3 has 16 amino acids. The CDR3 nucleotides read TGTGCCAGCAGCTTAGCCCCGGGGGGGCTCACAGATACGCAGTATTTT. As protein: CASSLAPGGLTDTQYF.

The chain couples TRBV7-9 to TRBJ1-1; D unclear. The germline V gene encodes CDR1 SEHNR and CDR2 FQNEAQ (reference sequence). The germline V and J ends were trimmed by 5 bases and 7 bases, with 11 bases remaining between them. CDR3 length: 12 amino acids. CDR3 coding DNA: TGTGCCAGCAGCCCCATAGGGAGTGAAGCTTTCTTT. As protein: CASSPIGSEAFF.

J is TRBJ2-7 and V is TRBV11-3, with no clear D. Trimming left V 1 base short and J 6 bases short, with 13 bases between. Germline assignment: CDR1 SGHNT and CDR2 YENEEA. The CDR3 extends over 14 amino acids. Here the CDR3 DNA reads TGTGCCAGCAGCTTAGGCGCCAGTTCGGGCGAGCAGTACTTC. This sequence encodes CASSLGASSGEQYF.

This clone turned up a few times. The CDR3 coding sequence is TGTGCCATCAGTGAGCCCGGGACAAGGGGAGGGGATGAGCAGTTCTTC. As protein: CAISEPGTRGGDEQFF. J is TRBJ2-1 and V is TRBV10-3; TRBD2 is a possible D gene (7 bases). CDR3 length: 16 amino acids. Germline V CDR1 and CDR2: ENHRY, SYGVKD. With 2 bases removed from V and 8 bases from J, the gap between germline ends came to 19 bases.

The J gene is TRBJ1-4, the V gene TRBV11-2; tentatively, D is TRBD1 (5 bases). Deletions cut 0 bases from V and 7 bases from J, with 12 bases between. The CDR3 is 15 amino acids. CDR1 is SGHAT, CDR2 FQNNGV, per germline. The CDR3 nucleotides read TGTGCCAGCAGCTTAGACAGGGCCCGACCTGAAAAACTGTTTTTT. This sequence encodes CASSLDRARPEKLFF. Full variable domain (remainder filled in from reference TRBV11-2 and TRBJ1-4): EAGVAQSPRYKIIEKRQSVAFWCNPISGHATLYWYQQILGQGPKLLIQFQNNGVVDDSQLPKDRFSAERLKGVDSTLKIQPAKLEDSAVYLCASSLDRARPEKLFFGSGTQLSVL.

This chain uses TRBV5-1 with TRBJ1-6; D possibly corresponds to TRBD1 (5 bases). V dropped 2 bases and J dropped 0 bases, with 9 bases sitting between them. CDR3 length equals 16 residues. Germline-derived CDR1 and CDR2 are SGHRS and YFSETQ. The CDR3 spells CASSFREGSYNSPLHF. Written as DNA, the CDR3 is TGCGCCAGCAGCTTCAGGGAAGGCTCCTATAATTCACCCCTCCACTTT. The full variable domain, with the rest looked up from reference TRBV5-1 and TRBJ1-6, is KAGVTQTPRYLIKTRGQQVTLSCSPISGHRSVSWYQQTPGQGLQFLFEYFSETQRNKGNFPGRFSGRQFSNSRSEMNVSTLELGDSALYLCASSFREGSYNSPLHFGNGTRLTVT.

The chain joins TRBV15 to TRBJ1-2; TRBD1 might be the D (5 bases). V was shortened by 3 bases and J by 7 bases, with 9 bases between the two germline ends. Germline-derived CDR1 and CDR2 are LNHNV and YYDKDF (reference sequence). CDR3 length: 12 residues. The CDR3 DNA is TGTGCCACCAGCAGTAGGGGTTTTGGCTACACCTTC. Protein: CATSSRGFGYTF.

In its sample, this clone was seen once. The chain employs TRBV27 and TRBJ2-3; D is ambiguous. This CDR3 spans 13 amino acids. Trimming took off 4 bases at V and 6 bases at J, with 11 bases between the two ends. Germline lookup yields CDR1 MNHEY and CDR2 SMNVEV (reference sequence). The CDR3 bases are TGTGCCAGCAGTTCTCCCCTCCGTGATACGCAGTATTTT. This codes for CASSSPLRDTQYF.

This clone was detected a few times. The chain carries TRBV7-9 and TRBJ2-1; 7 nucleotides match TRBD2. The CDR3 consists of 15 residues. The V gene's germline CDR1 is SEHNR and CDR2 FQNEAQ (reference sequence). J lost 0 bases, V lost 5 bases, and 4 bases had no gene match. CDR3 sequence reads: CASSASGFSYNEQFF. Here the CDR3 DNA reads TGTGCCAGCAGCGCTAGCGGATTCTCCTACAATGAGCAGTTCTTC.

This rearrangement joins TRBV28 to TRBJ2-1, with D perhaps TRBD2 (5 bases). This CDR3 spans 12 amino acids. Germline V gives CDR1 MDHEN, CDR2 SYDVKM. The V and J ends lost 6 bases and 12 bases respectively, with 15 bases between them. In DNA, the CDR3 is TGTGCCAGCAGGCCCGGGAATCATGCGCAGTTCTTC. As protein: CASRPGNHAQFF. The full variable domain, its missing parts supplied by reference TRBV28 and TRBJ2-1, is DVKVTQSSRYLVKRTGEKVFLECVQDMDHENMFWYRQDPGLGLRLIYFSYDVKMKEKGDIPEGYSVSREKKERFSLILESASTNQTSMYLCASRPGNHAQFFGPGTRLTVL.

This clone was detected once. V usage is TRBV27 and J usage is TRBJ2-7, with 7 bases aligning to TRBD2. The CDR3 has 14 amino acids. J gave up 4 bases and V 3 bases, and 6 bases lay outside the gene matches. Germline lookup yields CDR1 MNHEY and CDR2 SMNVEV (reference sequence). CDR3 residues: CASSLWGGGYEQYF. The CDR3 region has the DNA TGTGCCAGCAGTTTGTGGGGCGGGGGATACGAGCAGTACTTC.

The rearrangement links TRBV6-5 to TRBJ1-6; tentative D call: TRBD1 (6 bases). V gave up 0 bases and J gave up 10 bases, with 13 bases separating them. CDR1 and CDR2 from the germline V gene are MNHEY and SVGAGI. The CDR3 extends over 15 amino acids. In DNA, the CDR3 is TGTGCCAGCAGTTACTCTTCACAGGGAGCGTCACCCCTCCACTTT. Protein sequence: CASSYSSQGASPLHF.

V gene TRBV19 combines with J gene TRBJ1-2; D unclear. Germline values: CDR1 LNHDA, CDR2 SQIVND (reference sequence). V was shortened by 5 bases and J by 4 bases, with 11 bases between the two germline ends. The CDR3 totals 13 residues. The CDR3 loop is CASSPRGGYGYTF. The CDR3 DNA reads as TGTGCCAGTAGTCCCCGGGGAGGCTATGGCTACACCTTC.

This clone has only a few counts. V is TRBV6-5 and J is TRBJ1-1; no firm D call. This CDR3 is 14 amino acids long. In germline, CDR1 is MNHEY, CDR2 SVGAGI. V gave up 2 bases and J gave up 4 bases, with 11 bases separating them. The CDR3 DNA reads as TGTGCCAGCAGTTACAGCCAGCGAGTCACTGAAGCTTTCTTT. Protein sequence: CASSYSQRVTEAFF.

The chain links TRBV29-1 to TRBJ2-2; weak D call: TRBD1 (6 bases). The V gene's germline CDR1 is SQVTM and CDR2 ANQGSEA. CDR3 length: 12 amino acids. V was pared by 7 bases and J by 5 bases, with 11 bases between. This chain's CDR3 is CSAGQLTGELFF. CDR3 DNA sequence: TGCAGCGCTGGACAGCTAACCGGGGAGCTGTTTTTT.

This clone came up a few times. This chain links TRBV5-5 with TRBJ1-1; possibly TRBD1 for D (6 bases). Germline assignment: CDR1 SGHKS and CDR2 YYEKEE (reference sequence). CDR3 length equals 15 residues. The V gene lost 4 bases and the J gene lost 1 base, with 14 bases spanning the gap. CDR3 DNA: TGTGCCAGCAGCCCATTCGTGACAGGGAACACTGAAGCTTTCTTT. Translation gives CASSPFVTGNTEAFF.